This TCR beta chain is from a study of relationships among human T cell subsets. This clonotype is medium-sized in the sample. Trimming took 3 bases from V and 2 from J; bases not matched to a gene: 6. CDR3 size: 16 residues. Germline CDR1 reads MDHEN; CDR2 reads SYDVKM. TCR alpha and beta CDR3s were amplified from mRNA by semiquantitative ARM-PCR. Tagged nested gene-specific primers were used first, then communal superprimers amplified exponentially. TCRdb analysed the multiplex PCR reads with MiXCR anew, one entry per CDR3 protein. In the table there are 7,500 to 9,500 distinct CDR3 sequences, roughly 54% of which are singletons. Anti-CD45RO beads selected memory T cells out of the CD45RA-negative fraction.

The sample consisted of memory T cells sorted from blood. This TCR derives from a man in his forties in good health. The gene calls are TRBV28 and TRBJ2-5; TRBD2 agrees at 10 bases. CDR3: CASSFPTSGEQETQYF. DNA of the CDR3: TGTGCCAGCAGTTTTCCTACTAGCGGGGAGCAAGAGACCCAGTACTTC.